What follows is one T cell receptor beta chain and its context. Its antigen is undetermined. This sample was taken from a study of neoadjuvant nivolumab and ipilimumab in lung cancer. In the study overall: Nivolumab 3 mg/kg was given days 1, 15 and 29, plus ipilimumab 1 mg/kg day 1 in combination.

This CDR3 region has 14 residues. Trimming pared 7 bases from V and 3 bases from J, leaving 13 bases between. Germline lookup yields CDR1 SGHTA and CDR2 FQGNSA. Study results and limitations: Pathologic regression was not significantly tied to TCR clonality.

Profiling relied on immunoSEQ multiplex PCR, and the TCRdb table lists in-frame clones only, not all of them. This sample yields 30,000 or so clones, of which about 92% are seen a single time; 2% to 2.5% belongs to the top ten. V gene TRBV7-2 combines with J gene TRBJ2-1, with D unresolved. The sample consisted of peripheral blood, taken after neoadjuvant nivolumab, alone or with ipilimumab, at or shortly before surgery. This receptor was obtained from an adult with non-small cell lung cancer. CDR3 in amino acids: CASTRMRGYNEQFF. The CDR3 nucleotides read TGTGCCAGCACCCGGATGAGAGGCTACAATGAGCAGTTCTTC.